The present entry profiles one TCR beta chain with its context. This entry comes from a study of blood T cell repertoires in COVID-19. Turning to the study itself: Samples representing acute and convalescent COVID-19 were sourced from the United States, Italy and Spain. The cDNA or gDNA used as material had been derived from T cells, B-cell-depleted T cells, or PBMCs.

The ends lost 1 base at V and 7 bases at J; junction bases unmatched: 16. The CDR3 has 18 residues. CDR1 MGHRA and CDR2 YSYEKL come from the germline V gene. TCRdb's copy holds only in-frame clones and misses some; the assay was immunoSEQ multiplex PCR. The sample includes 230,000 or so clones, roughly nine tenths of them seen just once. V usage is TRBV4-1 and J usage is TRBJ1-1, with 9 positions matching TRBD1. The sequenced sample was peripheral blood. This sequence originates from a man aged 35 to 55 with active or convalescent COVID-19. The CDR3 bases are TGCGCCAGCAGCCAAGTTGGAGGGACAGGGTATAGAGGCAATGAAGCTTTCTTT. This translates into CASSQVGGTGYRGNEAFF.